The T cell receptor beta chain described here comes from a study of identical twins. Details on this clonotype: The antigen is not known.

General observations from the study: Excess sharing by twins proved weaker in beta out-of-frame sequences. Analyses based on zero insertions could be partly confounded by invariant MAIT and iNKT cells.

Template switching added a universal primer site, and cDNA bore unique molecular identifiers. TCRdb analysed the 5' RACE reads with MiXCR anew, one entry per CDR3 protein. The sample shows roughly 350,000 distinct CDR3 sequences, around an eighth of them seen only once. Healthy Caucasians alone served as donors. The same sample was also used in a study of yellow fever vaccine responses in identical twins.

The sequence was obtained from a woman between 18 and 30 years old in good health. Sequenced: CD8+ T cells sorted from blood.

CDR3 amino acids: CASSSGPLDPQYF. CDR3 nucleotides: TGTGCCAGCAGCTCGGGACCGCTGGACCCGCAGTACTTC. The V and J genes are TRBV7-3 and TRBJ2-7, with D possibly being TRBD1 or TRBD2 (5 bases each). The CDR3 runs 13 residues. Trimming cost V 4 bases and J 9 bases, with 16 bases left between them. Germline CDR1 is SGHTA and CDR2 is FQGTGA.